This T cell receptor beta chain was retrieved from a study of shared T cell receptors in the human thymus. Using immunoSEQ multiplex PCR, the repertoire was profiled, and TCRdb retains in-frame clones only, with some absent. The sample includes some 760,000 clones, 70% to 90% of them seen just once. V dropped 1 base and J dropped 5; count of bases not matched to a gene: 12. This CDR3 has 17 amino acids. The germline V gene encodes CDR1 LGHNT and CDR2 FRNRAP. This same sample was also taken into another study, of human thymus T cells. That work states: There were highly overlapping thymic repertoires among unrelated individuals, as related research reported.

Sequenced material: thymocytes. This receptor was identified in a girl under three years old with a congenital heart defect. This chain connects TRBV12-5 to TRBJ2-5, with TRBD2 matching 8 bases. The CDR3 DNA reads TGTGCTAGTGGTTTGGCCAAGACCGCGGGGGGCGGGGAGACCCAGTACTTC. It specifies CASGLAKTAGGGETQYF.